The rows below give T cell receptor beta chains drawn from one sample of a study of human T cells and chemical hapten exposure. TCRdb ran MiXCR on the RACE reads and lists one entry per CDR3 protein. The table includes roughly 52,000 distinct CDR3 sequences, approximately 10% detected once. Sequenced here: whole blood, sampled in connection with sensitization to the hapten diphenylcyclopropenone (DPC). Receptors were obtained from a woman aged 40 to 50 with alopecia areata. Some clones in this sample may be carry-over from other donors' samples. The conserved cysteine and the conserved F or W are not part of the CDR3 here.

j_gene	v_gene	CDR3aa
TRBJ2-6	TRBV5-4	ASSLYGGANVLT
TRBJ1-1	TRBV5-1	ASSLPGMNTEAF
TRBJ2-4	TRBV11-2	ASSFGKNIQY
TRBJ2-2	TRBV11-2	ASSRRPPNTGELF
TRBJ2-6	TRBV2	ASSAITAGANVLT
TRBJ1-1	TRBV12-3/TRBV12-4	ASRGPGAEAF
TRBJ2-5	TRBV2	ASKTSGRTGAQY
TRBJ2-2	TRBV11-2	ASSSQGPPSTGELF
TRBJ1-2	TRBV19	ASSSRDGVPHYGYT
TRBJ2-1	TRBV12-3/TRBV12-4	ASSFRTGGIEQF
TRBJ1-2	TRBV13	ASSRQLVTGELWGYT
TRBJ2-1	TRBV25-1	ASSQRSWAGEQF
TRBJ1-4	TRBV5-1	ASSLGTQNEKLF
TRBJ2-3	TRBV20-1	SAQRGGHTDTQY
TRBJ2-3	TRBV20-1	SASPSGRENTQY
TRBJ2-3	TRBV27	ASSPFPDTQY
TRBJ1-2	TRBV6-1	ASSPDGYYGYT
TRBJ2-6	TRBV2	ASSEGTRSGANVLT
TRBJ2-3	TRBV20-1	SAIGSGGITDTQY
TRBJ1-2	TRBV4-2	ASSQEPENYGYT
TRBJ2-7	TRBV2	ASSESWQGSRYEQY
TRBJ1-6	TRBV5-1	ASRTDLNSPLH
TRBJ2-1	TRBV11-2	ASSLEITSGIEQF
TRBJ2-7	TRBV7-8	ASSVTQGIAYEQY
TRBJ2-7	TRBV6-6	ATRGGIVYEQY
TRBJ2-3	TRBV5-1	ASSLIGATDTQY
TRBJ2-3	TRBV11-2	ASSGTGVPDTQY
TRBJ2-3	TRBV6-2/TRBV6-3	ASSYSGSGRAGSTDTQY
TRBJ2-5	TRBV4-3	ASSQDLVGQQETQY